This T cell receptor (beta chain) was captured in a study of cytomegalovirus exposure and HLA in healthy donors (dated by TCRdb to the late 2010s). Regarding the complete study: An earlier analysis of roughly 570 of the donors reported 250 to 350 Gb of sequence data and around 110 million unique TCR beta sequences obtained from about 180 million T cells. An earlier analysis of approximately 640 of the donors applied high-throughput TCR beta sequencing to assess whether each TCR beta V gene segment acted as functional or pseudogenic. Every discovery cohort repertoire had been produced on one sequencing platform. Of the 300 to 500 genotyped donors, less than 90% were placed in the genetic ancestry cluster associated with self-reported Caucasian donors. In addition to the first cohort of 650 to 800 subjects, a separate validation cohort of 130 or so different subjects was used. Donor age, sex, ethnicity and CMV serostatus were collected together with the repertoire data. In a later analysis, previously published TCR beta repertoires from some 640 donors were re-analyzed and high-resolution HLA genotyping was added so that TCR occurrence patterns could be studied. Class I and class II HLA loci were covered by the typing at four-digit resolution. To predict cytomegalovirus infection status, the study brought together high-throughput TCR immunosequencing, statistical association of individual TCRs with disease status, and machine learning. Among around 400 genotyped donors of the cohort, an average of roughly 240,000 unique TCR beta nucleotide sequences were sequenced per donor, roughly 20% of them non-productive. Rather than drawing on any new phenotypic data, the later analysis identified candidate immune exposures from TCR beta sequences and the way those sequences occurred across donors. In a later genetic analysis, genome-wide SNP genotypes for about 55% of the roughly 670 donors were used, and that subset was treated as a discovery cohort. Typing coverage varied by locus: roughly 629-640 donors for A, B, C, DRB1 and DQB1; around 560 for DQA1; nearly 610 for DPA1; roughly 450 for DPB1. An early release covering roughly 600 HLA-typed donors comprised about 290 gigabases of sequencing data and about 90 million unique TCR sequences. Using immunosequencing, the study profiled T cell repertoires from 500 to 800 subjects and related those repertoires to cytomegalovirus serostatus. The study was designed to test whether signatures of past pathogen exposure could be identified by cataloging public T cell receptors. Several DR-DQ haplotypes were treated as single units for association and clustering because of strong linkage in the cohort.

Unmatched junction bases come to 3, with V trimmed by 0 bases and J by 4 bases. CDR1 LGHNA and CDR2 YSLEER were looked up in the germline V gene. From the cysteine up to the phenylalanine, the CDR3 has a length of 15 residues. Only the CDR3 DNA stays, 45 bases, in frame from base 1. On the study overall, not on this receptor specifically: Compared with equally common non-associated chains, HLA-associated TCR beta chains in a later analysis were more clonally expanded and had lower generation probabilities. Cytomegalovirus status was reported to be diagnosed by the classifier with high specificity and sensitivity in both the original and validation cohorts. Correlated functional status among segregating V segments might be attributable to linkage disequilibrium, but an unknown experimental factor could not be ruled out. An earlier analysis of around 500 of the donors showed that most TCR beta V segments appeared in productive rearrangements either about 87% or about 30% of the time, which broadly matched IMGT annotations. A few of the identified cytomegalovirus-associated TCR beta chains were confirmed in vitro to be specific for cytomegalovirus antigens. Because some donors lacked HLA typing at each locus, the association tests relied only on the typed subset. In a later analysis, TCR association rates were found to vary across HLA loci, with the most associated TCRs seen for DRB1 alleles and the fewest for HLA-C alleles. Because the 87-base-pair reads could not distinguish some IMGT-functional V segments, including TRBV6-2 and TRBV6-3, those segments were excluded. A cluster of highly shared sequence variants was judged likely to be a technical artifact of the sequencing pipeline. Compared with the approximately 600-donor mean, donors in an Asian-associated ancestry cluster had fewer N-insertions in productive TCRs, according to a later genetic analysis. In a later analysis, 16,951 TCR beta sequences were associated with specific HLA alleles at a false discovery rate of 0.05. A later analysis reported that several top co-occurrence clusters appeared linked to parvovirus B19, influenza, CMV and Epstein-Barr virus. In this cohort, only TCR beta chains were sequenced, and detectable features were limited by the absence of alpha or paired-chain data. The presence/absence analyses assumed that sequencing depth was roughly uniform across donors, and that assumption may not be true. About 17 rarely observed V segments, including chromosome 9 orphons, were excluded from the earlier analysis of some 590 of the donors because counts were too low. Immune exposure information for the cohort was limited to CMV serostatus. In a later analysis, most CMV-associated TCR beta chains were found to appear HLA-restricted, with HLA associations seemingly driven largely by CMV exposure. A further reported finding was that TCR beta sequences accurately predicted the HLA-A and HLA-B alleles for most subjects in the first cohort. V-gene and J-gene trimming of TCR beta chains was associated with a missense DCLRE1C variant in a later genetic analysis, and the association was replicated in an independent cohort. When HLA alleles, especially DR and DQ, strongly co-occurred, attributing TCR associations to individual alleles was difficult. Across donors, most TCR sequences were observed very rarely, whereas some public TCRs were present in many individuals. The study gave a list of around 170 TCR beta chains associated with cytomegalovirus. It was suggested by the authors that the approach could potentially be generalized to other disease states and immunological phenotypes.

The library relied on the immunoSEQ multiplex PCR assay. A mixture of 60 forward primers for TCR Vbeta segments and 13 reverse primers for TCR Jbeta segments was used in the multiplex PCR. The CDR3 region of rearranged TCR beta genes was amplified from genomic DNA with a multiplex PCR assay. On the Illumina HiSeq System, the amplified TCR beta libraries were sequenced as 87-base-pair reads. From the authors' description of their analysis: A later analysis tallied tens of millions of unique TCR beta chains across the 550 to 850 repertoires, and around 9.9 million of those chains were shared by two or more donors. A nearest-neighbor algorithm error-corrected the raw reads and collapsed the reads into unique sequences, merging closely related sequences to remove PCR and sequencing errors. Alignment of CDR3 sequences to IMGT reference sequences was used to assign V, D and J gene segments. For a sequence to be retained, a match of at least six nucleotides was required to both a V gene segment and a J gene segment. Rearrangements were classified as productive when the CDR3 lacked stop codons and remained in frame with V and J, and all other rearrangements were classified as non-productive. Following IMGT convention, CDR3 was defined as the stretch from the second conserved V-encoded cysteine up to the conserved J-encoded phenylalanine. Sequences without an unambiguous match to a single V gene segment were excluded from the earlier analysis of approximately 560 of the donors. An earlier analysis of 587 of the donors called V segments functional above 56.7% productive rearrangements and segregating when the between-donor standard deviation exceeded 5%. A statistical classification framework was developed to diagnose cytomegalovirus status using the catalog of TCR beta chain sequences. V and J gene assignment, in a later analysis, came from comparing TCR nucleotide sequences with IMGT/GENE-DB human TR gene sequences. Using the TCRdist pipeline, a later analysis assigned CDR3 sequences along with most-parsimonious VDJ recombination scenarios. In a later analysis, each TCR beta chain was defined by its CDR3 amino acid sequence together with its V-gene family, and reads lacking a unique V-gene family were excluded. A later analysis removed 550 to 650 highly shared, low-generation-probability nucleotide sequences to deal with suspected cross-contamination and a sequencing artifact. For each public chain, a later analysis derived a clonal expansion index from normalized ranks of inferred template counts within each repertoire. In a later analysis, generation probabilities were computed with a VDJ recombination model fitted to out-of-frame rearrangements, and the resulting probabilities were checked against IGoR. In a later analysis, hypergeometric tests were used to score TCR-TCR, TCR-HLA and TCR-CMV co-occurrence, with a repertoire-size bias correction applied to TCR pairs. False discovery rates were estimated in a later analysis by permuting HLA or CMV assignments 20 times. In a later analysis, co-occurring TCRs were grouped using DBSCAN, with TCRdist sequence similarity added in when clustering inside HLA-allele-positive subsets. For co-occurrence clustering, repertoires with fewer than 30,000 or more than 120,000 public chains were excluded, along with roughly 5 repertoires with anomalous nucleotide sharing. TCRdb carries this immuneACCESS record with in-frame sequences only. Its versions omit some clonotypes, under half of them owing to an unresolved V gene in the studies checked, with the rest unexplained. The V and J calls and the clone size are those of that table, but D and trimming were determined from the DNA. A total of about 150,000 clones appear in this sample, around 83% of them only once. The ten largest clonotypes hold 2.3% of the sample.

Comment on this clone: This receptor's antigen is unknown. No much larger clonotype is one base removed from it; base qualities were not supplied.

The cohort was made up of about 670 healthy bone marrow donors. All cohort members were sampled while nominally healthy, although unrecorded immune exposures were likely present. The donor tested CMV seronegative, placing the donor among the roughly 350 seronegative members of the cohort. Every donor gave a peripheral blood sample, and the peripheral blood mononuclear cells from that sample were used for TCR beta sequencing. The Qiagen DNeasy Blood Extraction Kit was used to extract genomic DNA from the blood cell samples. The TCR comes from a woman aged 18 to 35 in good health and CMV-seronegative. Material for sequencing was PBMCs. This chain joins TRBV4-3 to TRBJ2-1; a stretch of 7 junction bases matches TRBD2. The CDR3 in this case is CASSQDTSEYNEQFF. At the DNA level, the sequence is TGCGCCAGCAGCCAAGATACTAGCGAATACAATGAGCAGTTCTTC.